Below, 18 T cell receptor beta chains from the same sample are listed, as sequenced in a study of blood T cells in healthy people across ages. Sample-barcoded 5' priming and a J-beta primer mix drove a second PCR of 7 to 11 cycles. TCRdb ran MiXCR on the 5' RACE reads and lists one entry per CDR3 protein. The sample includes hundreds of thousands of distinct CDR3 sequences, 25% to 35% seen only once; the top ten take roughly a sixth. The sample comprised blood. These receptors all come from an elderly woman in good health.

This clonotype was seen only a few times. This chain links TRBV20-1 with TRBJ2-3; 16 bases map to TRBD2. This CDR3 contains 17 residues. Germline trimming cut 5 bases from V and 4 bases from J; bases unmatched to any gene: 9. Germline V CDR1 and CDR2: DFQATT, SNEGSKA (reference sequence). CDR3 loop: CSAGRGLAGGPADTQYF. The CDR3 DNA reads TGCAGTGCTGGGAGGGGACTAGCGGGGGGGCCGGCAGATACGCAGTATTTT.

This clonotype was observed a handful of times. A much larger clone sits a single nucleotide away, making a read error possible. This rearrangement joins TRBV6-6 to TRBJ2-3; 8 nucleotides match TRBD2. The CDR3 has 16 amino acids. Looked up from germline, CDR1 is MNHNY and CDR2 is SVGAGI (reference sequence). In DNA form, the CDR3 reads TGTGCCAGCAGTTTTAATAGCGGGGTCAGCACAGATACGCGGTATTTT. It is translated as CASSFNSGVSTDTRYF.

Points on this clonotype: A much larger clonotype is one base distant, so this may be a read error. V usage is TRBV12-3 or TRBV12-4 and J usage is TRBJ2-4; D perhaps matches TRBD2 (7 bases). CDR3 length equals 17 residues. V lost 3 bases and J 0 bases, leaving 15 bases between the germline ends. The CDR3 spells CASSLGGASPAKNIQYF. The CDR3 coding sequence is TGTGCCAGCAGTTTGGGGGGGGCTAGTCCAGCCAAAAACATTCAGTACTTC.

At least ten counts were recorded for this clonotype. The rearrangement links TRBV7-9 to TRBJ2-5; no definite D call. CDR3 length equals 9 residues. V shed 8 bases and J shed 9 bases, with 7 bases lying between them. Per the germline V gene, CDR1 is SEHNR and CDR2 is FQNEAQ (reference sequence). The CDR3 DNA follows: TGTGCCAGCCCCAACGCCCAGTACTTC. Amino acid sequence: CASPNAQYF.

The chain links TRBV7-9 to TRBJ1-1; no reliable D call. Germline V lookup: CDR1 SEHNR, CDR2 FQNEAQ (reference sequence). The CDR3 totals 14 residues. Deletions cut 4 bases from V and 3 bases from J, with 12 bases between. The CDR3 DNA reads as TGTGCCAGCAGCTCCCTCCTATTGGACACTGAAGCTTTCTTT. Translated: CASSSLLLDTEAFF. The full variable domain, in which reference TRBV7-9 and TRBJ1-1 provide the parts outside the CDR3, is DTGVSQNPRHKITKRGQNVTFRCDPISEHNRLYWYRQTLGQGPEFLTYFQNEAQLEKSRLLSDRFSAERPKGSFSTLEIQRTEQGDSAMYLCASSSLLLDTEAFFGQGTRLTVV.

This clonotype was observed a single time. This chain connects TRBV7-2 to TRBJ2-1, with D tentatively TRBD1 (5 bases). The J call may not be correct, given that the DNA end is closer to TRBJ2-7. The CDR3 sequence is 11 residues long. Germline loops: CDR1 SGHTA, CDR2 FQGNSA. The CDR3 sequence is CASSFRQEQYF. The CDR3 nucleotides read TGTGCCAGCAGCTTTAGACAGGAGCAGTACTTC.

Ten or more counts support this clonotype. The gene calls are TRBV10-3 and TRBJ1-5, with no clear D. V gave up 0 bases and J gave up 6 bases, with 9 bases separating them. Germline V gives CDR1 ENHRY, CDR2 SYGVKD. The CDR3 is 14 amino acids. The CDR3 DNA reads as TGTGCCATCAGTGAGTCAGGGTCGGGTCAGCCCCAGCATTTT. As protein: CAISESGSGQPQHF.

Ten or more counts support this clonotype. The CDR3 nucleotides read TGCGCCAGCAGTGAGGGTAGCGGGGGGGAGGAGACCCAGTACTTC. It specifies CASSEGSGGEETQYF. The chain uses TRBV10-1 and TRBJ2-5; 11 bases are a match to TRBD2. Trimming removed 2 bases from V and 5 bases from J; junction bases left unmatched: 4. The CDR3 length is 15 residues. Per the germline V gene, CDR1 is WNHNN and CDR2 is SYGVQD (reference sequence).

This clonotype was observed a few times. This rearrangement joins TRBV7-9 to TRBJ1-5; D is ambiguous. Trimming removed 2 bases from V and 6 bases from J, with 8 bases in between. This CDR3 contains 13 residues. Per the germline V gene, CDR1 is SEHNR and CDR2 is FQNEAQ (reference sequence). CDR3 bases: TGTGCCAGCAGCTTATCAAATACTCAGCCCCAGCATTTT. Its protein product is CASSLSNTQPQHF. Full variable domain (remainder filled in from reference TRBV7-9 and TRBJ1-5): DTGVSQNPRHKITKRGQNVTFRCDPISEHNRLYWYRQTLGQGPEFLTYFQNEAQLEKSRLLSDRFSAERPKGSFSTLEIQRTEQGDSAMYLCASSLSNTQPQHFGDGTRLSIL.

This clonotype was found many times. V is TRBV12-3 or TRBV12-4 and J is TRBJ1-5; perhaps TRBD1 as D (5 bases). The CDR3 is made up of 14 amino acids. Trimming cost V 6 bases and J 0 bases, with 9 bases left between them. The CDR3 region is CASRDKTSNQPQHF. The CDR3 DNA reads as TGTGCCAGCAGGGACAAAACTAGCAATCAGCCCCAGCATTTT.

The rearrangement uses TRBV10-3 and TRBJ2-2; 9 bases fit TRBD2. CDR3 size: 18 residues. Germline V gene sequence: CDR1 ENHRY, CDR2 SYGVKD. V lost 0 bases to trimming and J lost 5 bases; unmatched junction nucleotides: 10. CDR3 coding DNA: TGTGCCATCAGTGAGTCCGTACTTGGGCTAGCGGGGACCGGGGAGCTGTTTTTT. It encodes CAISESVLGLAGTGELFF.

This clonotype occurred many times. The V and J genes are TRBV6-1 and TRBJ2-7; 9 positions match TRBD2. This CDR3 has 16 residues. V was clipped by 3 bases and J by 1 base; unmatched bases: 7. Germline CDR1 reads MNHNS; CDR2 reads SASEGT. The CDR3 loop is CASSDWSSGASYEQYF. The CDR3 DNA reads TGTGCCAGCAGTGATTGGTCTAGCGGGGCATCCTACGAGCAGTACTTC.

This clonotype was observed a few times. V is TRBV5-1 and J is TRBJ1-4, with D hard to call. CDR3 length: 15 amino acids. The V and J ends lost 4 bases and 8 bases respectively, with 18 bases between them. Germline V gene sequence: CDR1 SGHRS, CDR2 YFSETQ. This chain's CDR3 is CASSISGRGGEKLFF. In DNA, the CDR3 is TGCGCCAGCAGCATATCCGGGCGAGGAGGGGAAAAACTGTTTTTT.

The chain joins TRBV28 to TRBJ2-1; D gene unclear. The CDR3 consists of 15 residues. Trimming cost V 3 bases and J 7 bases, with 16 bases left between them. CDR1 and CDR2 (germline): MDHEN, SYDVKM. The CDR3 DNA reads as TGTGCCAGCAGTTTGATGACGGTTAGAGTAAATGAGCAGTTCTTC. Translated, it gives CASSLMTVRVNEQFF. Filled out from reference TRBV28 and TRBJ2-1, the complete variable domain reads DVKVTQSSRYLVKRTGEKVFLECVQDMDHENMFWYRQDPGLGLRLIYFSYDVKMKEKGDIPEGYSVSREKKERFSLILESASTNQTSMYLCASSLMTVRVNEQFFGPGTRLTVL.

The table lists this clonotype with many counts. The chain employs TRBV5-5 and TRBJ2-5; no reliable D call. CDR1 is SGHKS, CDR2 YYEKEE, per germline (reference sequence). The CDR3 has 15 amino acids. Trimming cost V 0 bases and J 2 bases, with 11 bases left between them. DNA of the CDR3: TGTGCCAGCAGCTTGGGAGTGGGCAGGCAAGAGACCCAGTACTTC. It encodes CASSLGVGRQETQYF.

The gene calls are TRBV9 and TRBJ2-1; 12 bases line up with TRBD2. This CDR3 has 15 residues. After removal of 3 bases from V and 8 bases from J, the junction contained 6 bases not matched to a gene. Germline loops: CDR1 SGDLS, CDR2 YYNGEE. CDR3 region: CASSATSGGSDEQFF. CDR3 sequence (DNA): TGTGCCAGCAGCGCCACTAGCGGGGGGTCGGATGAGCAGTTCTTC.

V gene TRBV7-2 combines with J gene TRBJ2-2; 9 bases are a match to TRBD1. V shed 7 bases, J shed 3 bases, and the junction held 15 bases outside the gene matches. The CDR3 runs to 18 residues. Looked up from germline, CDR1 is SGHTA and CDR2 is FQGNSA. The CDR3 sequence is CASNPDRDRVRDTGELFF. As DNA, the CDR3 is TGTGCCAGCAACCCAGACCGGGACAGGGTACGGGACACCGGGGAGCTGTTTTTT.

In the case of this clonotype: This may stem from a read error, because a much larger clone lies one nucleotide away. The rearrangement links TRBV5-1 to TRBJ2-5; TRBD1 matches 8 bases. Germline CDR1 SGHRS, CDR2 YFSETQ. CDR3 length: 17 residues. The CDR3 here is CANSLVQARTGYVGQYF. CDR3 nucleotides: TGCGCCAACAGCTTGGTACAGGCGCGGACAGGGTATGTCGGGCAGTACTTC.